The source of this T cell receptor (beta chain) is a study of tumor and adjacent non-tumor tissue in lung cancer. This sample's RNA came from whole unsorted tissue. Distant lung tissue was collected more than 3 cm away from the tumor edge. The CDR3 is made up of 17 amino acids. V lost 7 bases to trimming and J lost 0 bases; unmatched junction nucleotides: 11. A modified ARM-PCR protocol with three rounds of nested PCR amplified TCRbeta. TCRdb re-called the multiplex PCR reads through MiXCR, storing one row per CDR3 protein. In the table there are around 60,000 distinct CDR3 sequences, around two thirds of which are singletons.

The chain combines TRBV12-3 or TRBV12-4 with TRBJ2-3; the match to TRBD2 covers 9 bases. The origin of this receptor is a man aged 65 to 79 with non-small cell lung cancer. Specimen: distant non-tumor lung tissue. The CDR3 bases are TGTGCCAGCAATTCTCAGACTAGCGGTTTTAGCACAGATACGCAGTATTTT. Its translation is CASNSQTSGFSTDTQYF.